One and the same sample provided the 14 T cell receptor beta chains below, sequenced in a study of blood T cell repertoires in COVID-19. TCRdb keeps only in-frame clones here, not all; method: immunoSEQ multiplex PCR. Of roughly 90,000 clones detected, approximately 88% appear once; the ten largest clones hold roughly a third. The sample consisted of peripheral blood. The receptors come from a woman over 75 with active or convalescent COVID-19.

This rearrangement joins TRBV7-2 to TRBJ2-3; tentatively, D is TRBD1 (5 bases). Germline CDR1 SGHTA, CDR2 FQGNSA. Trimming cost V 5 bases and J 10 bases, with 13 bases left between them. The CDR3 loop spans 12 amino acids. The CDR3 coding sequence is TGTGCCAGCAGCGGACAACCTTGGGCGCAGTATTTT. Encoded protein: CASSGQPWAQYF.

The chain couples TRBV7-3 to TRBJ1-6, with 10 nucleotides matching TRBD1. Germline trimming cut 4 bases from V and 10 bases from J; bases unmatched to any gene: 7. The CDR3 consists of 15 residues. Germline-derived CDR1 and CDR2 are SGHTA and FQGTGA. CDR3 DNA sequence: TGTGCCAGCAGCTCTTCGGGACAGGGGAGCTCACCCCTCCACTTT. Its translation is CASSSSGQGSSPLHF.

The CDR3 nucleotides read TGTGCCAGCAGCGTACAAGCACGGGAAGAGACCCAGTACTTC. Amino acid sequence: CASSVQAREETQYF. V is TRBV9 and J is TRBJ2-5; no clear D. Deletions cut 1 base from V and 3 bases from J, with 10 bases between. The CDR3 is made up of 14 amino acids. Germline V gives CDR1 SGDLS, CDR2 YYNGEE.

The chain combines TRBV30 with TRBJ2-3, with D maybe TRBD1 (6 bases). CDR3 size: 13 residues. Germline assignment: CDR1 GTSNPN and CDR2 SVGIG (reference sequence). V lost 2 bases and J lost 4, with 10 bases in between. The chain's CDR3 is CAWSKNRADTQYF. As DNA, the CDR3 is TGTGCCTGGAGTAAAAACAGGGCAGATACGCAGTATTTT. Looking up the rest from reference TRBV30 and TRBJ2-3 gives the full variable domain: SQTIHQWPATLVQPVGSPLSLECTVEGTSNPNLYWYRQAAGRGLQLLFYSVGIGQISSEVPQNLSASRPQDRQFILSSKKLLLSDSGFYLCAWSKNRADTQYFGPGTRLTVL.

This chain links TRBV5-1 with TRBJ2-3; weak D call: TRBD2 (5 bases). Trimming took off 5 bases at V and 2 bases at J, with 15 bases between the two ends. Germline CDR1 and CDR2: SGHRS and YFSETQ. The CDR3 totals 15 residues. CDR3 loop: CASRRTRLTTDTQYF. CDR3 DNA: TGCGCCAGCAGACGTACTAGGCTAACCACAGATACGCAGTATTTT.

The chain couples TRBV19 to TRBJ1-6; D is uncertain. The CDR3 consists of 16 residues. V was shortened by 6 bases and J by 10 bases, with 22 bases between the two germline ends. Germline values: CDR1 LNHDA, CDR2 SQIVND (reference sequence). The CDR3 nucleotides are TGTGCCAGTAGGGTACGTTTTTCGGCTCCCGGGTCACCCCTCCACTTT. This gives the protein CASRVRFSAPGSPLHF.

The rearrangement uses TRBV2 and TRBJ2-2; TRBD2 matches at 11 bases. J gave up 4 bases and V 7 bases, and 5 bases lay outside the gene matches. Germline assignment: CDR1 SNHLY and CDR2 FYNNEI. The CDR3 has 15 amino acids. CDR3 protein: CASTQLAGVTGELFF. For the CDR3, the DNA is TGTGCCAGCACCCAACTAGCGGGGGTCACCGGGGAGCTGTTTTTT.

The rearrangement joins TRBV11-3 to TRBJ2-1; D possibly corresponds to TRBD2 (6 bases). Germline CDR1 SGHNT, CDR2 YENEEA. The V and J ends lost 5 bases and 9 bases respectively, with 17 bases between them. The CDR3 length is 14 residues. This CDR3 is CASSARGTLGEQFF. The CDR3 region has the DNA TGTGCCAGCAGCGCCAGAGGGACTTTAGGTGAGCAGTTCTTC.

This rearrangement joins TRBV19 to TRBJ1-6, with 8 positions matching TRBD1. Germline V CDR1 and CDR2: LNHDA, SQIVND (reference sequence). This CDR3 has 14 residues. J was trimmed by 7 bases and V by 4 bases; bases with no gene match: 3. CDR3 nucleotide sequence: TGTGCCAGTAGTAAACAGGGGGGAAATTCACCCCTCCACTTT. This sequence encodes CASSKQGGNSPLHF.

This clone is a singleton in its sample. The chain is built from TRBV19 and TRBJ2-1; D gene uncertain. Germline V gene sequence: CDR1 LNHDA, CDR2 SQIVND (reference sequence). The V end was cut by 8 bases, the J end by 0 bases, with 11 bases between. This CDR3 is built from 14 residues. The CDR3 bases are TGTGCCAGTTTATCCGGCGGCTCCTACAATGAGCAGTTCTTC. Its translation is CASLSGGSYNEQFF.

The chain is built from TRBV7-3 and TRBJ2-2; 9 positions match TRBD1. CDR1 SGHTA and CDR2 FQGTGA come from the germline V gene. CDR3 length: 15 residues. The V and J ends lost 5 bases and 3 bases, in that order; junction bases with no gene match: 4. As DNA, the CDR3 is TGTGCCAGCAGCCGGACAGGGGTGGACACCGGGGAGCTGTTTTTT. Translated: CASSRTGVDTGELFF.

A few counts support this clone. This chain connects TRBV14 to TRBJ2-7; weak D call: TRBD2 (5 bases). Germline V gene sequence: CDR1 SGHDN, CDR2 FVKESK. V dropped 3 bases and J dropped 0 bases, with 9 bases sitting between them. The CDR3 loop spans 14 amino acids. CDR3 DNA: TGTGCCAGCAGCCAGGGCGGAGGCTCCTACGAGCAGTACTTC. It translates to CASSQGGGSYEQYF.

This chain joins TRBV11-1 and TRBJ2-7; possibly TRBD1 for D (5 bases). This CDR3 comprises 13 residues. Trimming left V 5 bases short and J 3 bases short, with 11 bases between. CDR1 and CDR2 from the germline V gene are SGHAT and FQDESV (reference sequence). The CDR3 reads CASSLTTGYEQYF. The CDR3 nucleotides are TGTGCCAGCAGCCTAACAACAGGCTACGAGCAGTACTTC.

The chain is built from TRBV6-1 and TRBJ2-7, with 7 bases lining up with TRBD1. The CDR3 contains 18 residues. V lost 6 bases, J lost 3 bases, and 20 bases stayed unmatched. From germline, CDR1 is MNHNS and CDR2 SASEGT. In DNA form, the CDR3 reads TGTGCCAGCAGCGAAACTTCCCCCGGGACAGCCCACAACTACGAGCAGTACTTC. Its protein product is CASSETSPGTAHNYEQYF.